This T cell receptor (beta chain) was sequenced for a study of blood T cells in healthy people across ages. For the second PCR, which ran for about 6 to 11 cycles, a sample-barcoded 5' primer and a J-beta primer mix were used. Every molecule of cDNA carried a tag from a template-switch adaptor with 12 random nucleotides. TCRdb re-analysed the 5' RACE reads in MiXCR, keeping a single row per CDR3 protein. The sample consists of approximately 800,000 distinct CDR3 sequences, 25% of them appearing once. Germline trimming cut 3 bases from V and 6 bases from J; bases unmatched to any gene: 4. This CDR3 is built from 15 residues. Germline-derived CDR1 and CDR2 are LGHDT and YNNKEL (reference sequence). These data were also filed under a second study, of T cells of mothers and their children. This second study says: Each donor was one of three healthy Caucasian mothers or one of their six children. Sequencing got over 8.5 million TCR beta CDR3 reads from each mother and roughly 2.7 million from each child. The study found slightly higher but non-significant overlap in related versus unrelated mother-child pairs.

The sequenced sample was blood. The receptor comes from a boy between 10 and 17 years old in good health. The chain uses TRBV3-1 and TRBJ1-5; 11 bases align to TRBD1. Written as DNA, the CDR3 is TGTGCCAGCAGCCAGGGACAGGGGGAAGGTCAGCCCCAGCATTTT. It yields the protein CASSQGQGEGQPQHF.